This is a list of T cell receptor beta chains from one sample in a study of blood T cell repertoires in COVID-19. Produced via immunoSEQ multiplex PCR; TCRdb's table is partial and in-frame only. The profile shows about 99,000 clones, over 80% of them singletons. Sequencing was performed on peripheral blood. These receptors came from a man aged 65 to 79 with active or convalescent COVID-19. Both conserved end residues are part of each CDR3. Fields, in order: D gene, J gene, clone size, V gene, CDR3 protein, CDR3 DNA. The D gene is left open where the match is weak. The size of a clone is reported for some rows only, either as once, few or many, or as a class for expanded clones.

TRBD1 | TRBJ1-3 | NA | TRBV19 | CASSPRDRLTGNTIYF | TGTGCCAGTAGTCCCCGGGACAGGCTTACTGGAAACACCATATATTTT
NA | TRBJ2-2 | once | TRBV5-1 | CASSLVGAGELFF | TGCGCCAGCAGCTTGGTAGGGGCCGGGGAGCTGTTTTTT
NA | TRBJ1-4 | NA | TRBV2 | CASRLLREEKLFF | TGTGCCAGCAGGCTCCTGAGGGAAGAAAAACTGTTTTTT
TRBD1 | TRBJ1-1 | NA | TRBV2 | CASRFTGQGYSEAFF | TGTGCCAGCAGATTTACGGGACAGGGTTACTCTGAAGCTTTCTTT
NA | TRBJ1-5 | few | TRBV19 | CASSTPRTVSQPQHF | TGTGCCAGTAGTACTCCACGGACAGTAAGTCAGCCCCAGCATTTT
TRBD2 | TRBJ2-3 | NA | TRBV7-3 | CASSATSGSTDTQYF | TGTGCCAGCAGCGCAACTAGCGGTAGCACAGATACGCAGTATTTT
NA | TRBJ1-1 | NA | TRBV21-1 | CASSKALKGQGSEAFF | TGTGCCAGCAGCAAAGCGCTTAAAGGACAGGGCTCTGAAGCTTTCTTT
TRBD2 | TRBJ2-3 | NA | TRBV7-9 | CASSLGWEAGGRTDTQYF | TGTGCCAGCAGCTTAGGGTGGGAAGCGGGGGGACGCACAGATACGCAGTATTTT
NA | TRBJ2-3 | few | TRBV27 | CASSLSSRTDTQYF | TGTGCCAGCAGTTTATCCTCCCGCACAGATACGCAGTATTTT
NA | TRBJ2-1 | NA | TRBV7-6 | CASSRTNNEQFF | TGTGCCAGCAGCCGAACTAACAATGAGCAGTTCTTC
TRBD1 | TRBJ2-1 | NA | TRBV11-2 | CASSLEGGTGDEQFF | TGTGCCAGCAGCTTAGAAGGGGGGACAGGGGATGAGCAGTTCTTC
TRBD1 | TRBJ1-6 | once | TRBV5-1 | CASSPGTGGRNSPLHF | TGCGCCAGCAGCCCCGGGACAGGAGGACGTAATTCACCCCTCCACTTT
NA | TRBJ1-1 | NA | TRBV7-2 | CASSLRQNTEAFF | TGTGCCAGCAGCTTGCGGCAGAACACTGAAGCTTTCTTT
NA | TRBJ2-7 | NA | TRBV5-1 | CASSTAGNEQYF | TGCGCCAGCAGCACTGCGGGGAACGAGCAGTACTTC
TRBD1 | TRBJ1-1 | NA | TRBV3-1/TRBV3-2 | CASSQGGGGTEAFF | TGTGCCAGCAGCCAAGGAGGGGGCGGGACTGAAGCTTTCTTT
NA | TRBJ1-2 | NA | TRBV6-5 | CASSMQTGLGGYTF | TGTGCCAGCAGTATGCAAACAGGGTTAGGTGGCTACACCTTC
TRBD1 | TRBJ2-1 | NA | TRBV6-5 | CASSANRGEQFF | TGTGCCAGCAGCGCTAACAGGGGAGAGCAGTTCTTC
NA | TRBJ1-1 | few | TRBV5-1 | CASSYLGTEAFF | TGCGCCAGCAGCTATCTCGGGACTGAAGCTTTCTTT